This T cell receptor (beta chain) appears in the sequencing data of a study of cytomegalovirus exposure and HLA in healthy donors. General study points: TCR beta V- and J-gene trimming was later associated with a missense DCLRE1C variant. TRBV6-2, TRBV6-3 and some other V segments were unresolvable in 87-base-pair reads.

The PCR ran on 60 Vbeta and 13 Jbeta primers. Libraries were prepared by immunoSEQ multiplex PCR; TCRdb keeps only in-frame clonotypes and omits some of them. The sample comprises around 240,000 clones, roughly 87% of which are singletons, and 4.5% to 6% rests with the top ten. Of note for this clone: Its antigen is not known.

CDR1 and CDR2 from the germline V gene are MGHRA and YSYEKL. This CDR3 contains 15 residues. The germline V and J ends were trimmed by 2 bases and 8 bases, with 16 bases remaining between them. The gene calls are TRBV4-1 and TRBJ2-1, with D perhaps TRBD2 (7 bases). The sequenced sample was PBMCs. This receptor was identified in a middle-aged woman in good health and CMV-seropositive. CDR3 DNA: TGCGCCAGCAGCCAATTGGGGGCCCGGGGGGATGAGCAGTTCTTC. Amino acids: CASSQLGARGDEQFF.